Reported below is one T cell receptor beta chain. Its antigen remains unknown. One entry per CDR3 protein results from TCRdb running MiXCR on the 5' RACE reads. Of hundreds of thousands of distinct CDR3 sequences detected, 7% to 10% appear once; the ten largest clones hold about 5%. The data were obtained in a study of CD8 T cells in ankylosing spondylitis. Findings of the study overall: Reactive arthritis synovial fluid and blood were previously reported to contain some motif variants. There was a TCR beta motif, made of several highly homologous variants, that appeared characteristic of ankylosing spondylitis blood. Disease-associated clones were reportedly significantly overrepresented in matched ankylosing spondylitis synovial fluid.

Germline loops: CDR1 SGHAT, CDR2 FQNNGV. The CDR3 runs 15 residues. J lost 8 bases, V lost 3 bases, and 7 bases had no gene match. The material sequenced was blood, either unsorted or a sorted T cell fraction (not recorded which). This rearrangement joins TRBV11-2 to TRBJ2-3; 11 bases match TRBD2. The clonotype comes from a female donor with ankylosing spondylitis or in good health (not recorded which). The CDR3 region has the DNA TGTGCCAGCAGCTTGAGACTAGCGGGAAGCCCTACGCAGTATTTT. It translates to CASSLRLAGSPTQYF.